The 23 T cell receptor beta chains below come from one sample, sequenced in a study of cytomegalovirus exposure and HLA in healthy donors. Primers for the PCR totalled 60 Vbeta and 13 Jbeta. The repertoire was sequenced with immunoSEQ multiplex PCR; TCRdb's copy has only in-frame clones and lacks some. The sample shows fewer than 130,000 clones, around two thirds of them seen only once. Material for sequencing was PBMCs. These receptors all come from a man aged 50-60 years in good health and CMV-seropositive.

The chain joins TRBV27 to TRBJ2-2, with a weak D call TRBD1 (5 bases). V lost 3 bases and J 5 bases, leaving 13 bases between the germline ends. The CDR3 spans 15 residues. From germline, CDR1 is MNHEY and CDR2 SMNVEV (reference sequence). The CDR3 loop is CASSFVRAGTGELFF. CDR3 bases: TGTGCCAGCAGTTTTGTTAGGGCAGGGACCGGGGAGCTGTTTTTT.

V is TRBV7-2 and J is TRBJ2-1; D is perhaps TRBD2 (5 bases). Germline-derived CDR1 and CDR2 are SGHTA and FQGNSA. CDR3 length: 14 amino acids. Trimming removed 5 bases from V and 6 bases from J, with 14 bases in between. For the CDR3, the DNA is TGTGCCAGCAGCCCCCCACTAGGACCCAATGAGCAGTTCTTC. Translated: CASSPPLGPNEQFF.

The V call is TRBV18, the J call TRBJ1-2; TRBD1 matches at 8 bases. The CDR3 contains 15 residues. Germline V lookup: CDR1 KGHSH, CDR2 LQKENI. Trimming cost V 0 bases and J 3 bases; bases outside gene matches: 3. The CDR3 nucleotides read TGTGCCAGCTCACCACCGGGACAGGAATACTATGGCTACACCTTC. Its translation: CASSPPGQEYYGYTF.

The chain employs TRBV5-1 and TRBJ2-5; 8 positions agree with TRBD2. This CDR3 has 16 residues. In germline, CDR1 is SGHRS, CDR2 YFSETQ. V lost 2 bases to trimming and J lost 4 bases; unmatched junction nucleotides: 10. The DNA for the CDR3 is TGCGCCAGCAGCTTAGGAGTAGCGGGAAGTTTAGAGACCCAGTACTTC. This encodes CASSLGVAGSLETQYF.

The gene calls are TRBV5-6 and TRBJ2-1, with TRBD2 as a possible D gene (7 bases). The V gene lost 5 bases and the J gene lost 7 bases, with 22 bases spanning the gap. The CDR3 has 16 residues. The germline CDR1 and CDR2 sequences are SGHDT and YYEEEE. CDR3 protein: CASSSRAGAVYNEQFF. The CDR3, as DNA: TGTGCCAGCAGTTCCAGGGCGGGGGCGGTTTATAATGAGCAGTTCTTC.

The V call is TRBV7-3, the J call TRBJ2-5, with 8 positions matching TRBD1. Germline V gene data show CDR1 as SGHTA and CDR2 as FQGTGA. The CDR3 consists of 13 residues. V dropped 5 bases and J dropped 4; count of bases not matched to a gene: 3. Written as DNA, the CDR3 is TGTGCCAGCAGCCCCGGACAGGGAGAGACCCAGTACTTC. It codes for CASSPGQGETQYF.

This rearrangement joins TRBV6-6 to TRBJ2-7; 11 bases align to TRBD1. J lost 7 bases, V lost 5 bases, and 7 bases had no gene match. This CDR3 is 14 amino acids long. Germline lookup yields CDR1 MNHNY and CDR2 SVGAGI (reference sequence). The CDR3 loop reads CASSDRDRGFEQYF. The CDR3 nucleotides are TGTGCCAGCAGTGACCGGGACAGGGGGTTTGAGCAGTACTTC.

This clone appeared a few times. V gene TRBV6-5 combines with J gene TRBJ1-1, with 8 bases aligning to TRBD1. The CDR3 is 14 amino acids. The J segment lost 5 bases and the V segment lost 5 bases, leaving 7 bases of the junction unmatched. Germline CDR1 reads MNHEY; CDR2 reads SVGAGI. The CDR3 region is CASSRGQGTTEAFF. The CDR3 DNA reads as TGTGCCAGCAGTCGCGGACAGGGTACAACTGAAGCTTTCTTT.

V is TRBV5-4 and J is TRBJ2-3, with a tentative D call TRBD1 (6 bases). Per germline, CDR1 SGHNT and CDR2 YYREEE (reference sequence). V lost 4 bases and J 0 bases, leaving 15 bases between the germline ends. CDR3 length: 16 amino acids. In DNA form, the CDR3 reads TGTGCCAGCAGCCCCGGACAGCTTTCTAGCACAGATACGCAGTATTTT. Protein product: CASSPGQLSSTDTQYF.

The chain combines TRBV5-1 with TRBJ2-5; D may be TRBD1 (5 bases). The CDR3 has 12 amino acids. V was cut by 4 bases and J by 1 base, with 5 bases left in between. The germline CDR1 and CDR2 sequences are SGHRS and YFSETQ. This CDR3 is CASSRGQETQYF. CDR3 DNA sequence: TGCGCCAGCAGCAGGGGCCAAGAGACCCAGTACTTC.

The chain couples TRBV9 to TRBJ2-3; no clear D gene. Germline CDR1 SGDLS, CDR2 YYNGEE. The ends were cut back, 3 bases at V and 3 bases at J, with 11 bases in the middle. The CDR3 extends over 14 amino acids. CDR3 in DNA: TGTGCCAGCAGCGCCGGAGATATAACAGATACGCAGTATTTT. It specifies CASSAGDITDTQYF.

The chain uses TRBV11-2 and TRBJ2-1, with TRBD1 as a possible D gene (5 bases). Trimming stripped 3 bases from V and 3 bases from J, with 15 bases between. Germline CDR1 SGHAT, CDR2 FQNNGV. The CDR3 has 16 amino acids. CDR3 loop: CASSFFRTLGYNEQFF. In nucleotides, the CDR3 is TGTGCCAGCAGCTTCTTCCGGACATTAGGCTACAATGAGCAGTTCTTC.

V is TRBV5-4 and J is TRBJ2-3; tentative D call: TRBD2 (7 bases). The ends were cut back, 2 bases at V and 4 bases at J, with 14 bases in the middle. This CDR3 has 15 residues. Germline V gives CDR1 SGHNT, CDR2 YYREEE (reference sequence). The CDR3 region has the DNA TGTGCCAGCAGCTTCCGTCGGGGGGCGGCAGATACGCAGTATTTT. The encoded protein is CASSFRRGAADTQYF.

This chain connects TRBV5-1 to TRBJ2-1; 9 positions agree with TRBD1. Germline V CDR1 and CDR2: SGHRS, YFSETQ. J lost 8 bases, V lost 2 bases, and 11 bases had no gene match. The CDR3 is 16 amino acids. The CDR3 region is CASSFTTGGTRDEQFF. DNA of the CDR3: TGCGCCAGCAGCTTCACTACAGGGGGCACTCGGGATGAGCAGTTCTTC.

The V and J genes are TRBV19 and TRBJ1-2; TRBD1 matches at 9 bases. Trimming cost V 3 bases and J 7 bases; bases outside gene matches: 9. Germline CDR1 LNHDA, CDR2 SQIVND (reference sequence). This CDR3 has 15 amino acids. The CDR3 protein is CASSIPGTGTRGYTF. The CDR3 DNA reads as TGTGCCAGTAGTATTCCCGGGACAGGGACTCGTGGCTACACCTTC.

CDR3: CATDGQGCEKLFF. Here the CDR3 DNA reads TGTGCCACAGACGGACAGGGATGTGAAAAACTGTTTTTT. The chain has TRBV6-4 and TRBJ1-4, with 8 bases aligning to TRBD1. V trimming: 10 bases; J trimming: 7 bases; junction bases outside the gene matches: 8. CDR1 MRHNA and CDR2 SNTAGT come from the germline V gene. The CDR3 extends over 13 amino acids.

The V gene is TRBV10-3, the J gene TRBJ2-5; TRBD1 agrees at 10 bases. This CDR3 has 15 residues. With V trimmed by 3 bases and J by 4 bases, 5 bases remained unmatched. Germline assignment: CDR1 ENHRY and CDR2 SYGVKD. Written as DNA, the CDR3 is TGTGCCATCAGTGAATTCCGGGACAGGGGAGAGACCCAGTACTTC. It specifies CAISEFRDRGETQYF.

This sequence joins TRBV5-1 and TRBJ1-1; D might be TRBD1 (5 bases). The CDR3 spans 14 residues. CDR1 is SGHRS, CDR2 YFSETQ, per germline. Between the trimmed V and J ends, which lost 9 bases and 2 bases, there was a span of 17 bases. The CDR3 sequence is CATRTGNQNTEAFF. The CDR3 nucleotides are TGCGCCACCAGAACAGGAAACCAAAACACTGAAGCTTTCTTT.

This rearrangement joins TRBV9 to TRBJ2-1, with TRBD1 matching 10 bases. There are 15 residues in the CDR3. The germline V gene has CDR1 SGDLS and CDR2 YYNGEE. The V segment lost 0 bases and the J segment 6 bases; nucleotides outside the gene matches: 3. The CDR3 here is CASSVEGTGVNEQFF. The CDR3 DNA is TGTGCCAGCAGCGTAGAGGGGACAGGGGTCAATGAGCAGTTCTTC.

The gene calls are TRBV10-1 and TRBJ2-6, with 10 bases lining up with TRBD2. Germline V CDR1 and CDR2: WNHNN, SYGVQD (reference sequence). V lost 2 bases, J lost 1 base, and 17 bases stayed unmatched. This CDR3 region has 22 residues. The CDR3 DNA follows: TGCGCCAGCAGTGAGGGAGGGGTGGGGCCCAGCGGGAGGGCTTCTGGGGCCAACGTCCTGACTTTC. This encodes CASSEGGVGPSGRASGANVLTF.

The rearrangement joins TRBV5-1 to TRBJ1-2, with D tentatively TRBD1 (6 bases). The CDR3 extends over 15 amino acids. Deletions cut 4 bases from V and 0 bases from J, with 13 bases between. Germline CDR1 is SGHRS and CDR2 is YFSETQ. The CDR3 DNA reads TGCGCCAGCAGCACCGGACAGTATTCTAACTATGGCTACACCTTC. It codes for CASSTGQYSNYGYTF. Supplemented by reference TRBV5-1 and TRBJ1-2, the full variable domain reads KAGVTQTPRYLIKTRGQQVTLSCSPISGHRSVSWYQQTPGQGLQFLFEYFSETQRNKGNFPGRFSGRQFSNSRSEMNVSTLELGDSALYLCASSTGQYSNYGYTFGSGTRLTVV.

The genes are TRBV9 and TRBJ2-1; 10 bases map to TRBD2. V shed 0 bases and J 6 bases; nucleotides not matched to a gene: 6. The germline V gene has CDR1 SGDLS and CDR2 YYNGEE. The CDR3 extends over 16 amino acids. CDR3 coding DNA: TGTGCCAGCAGCGTAGGAGGGCTAGCGGGAGCCAATGAGCAGTTCTTC. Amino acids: CASSVGGLAGANEQFF.

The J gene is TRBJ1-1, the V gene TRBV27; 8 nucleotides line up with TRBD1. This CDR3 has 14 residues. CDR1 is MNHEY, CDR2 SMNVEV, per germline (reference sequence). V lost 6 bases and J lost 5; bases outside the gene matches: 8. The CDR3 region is CASSGAGGRTEAFF. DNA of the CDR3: TGTGCCAGCAGCGGGGCAGGGGGCCGAACTGAAGCTTTCTTT.